These 13 T cell receptor beta chains came from one sample sequenced in a study of cytomegalovirus exposure and HLA in healthy donors. The PCR had 60 Vbeta and 13 Jbeta primers. Using immunoSEQ multiplex PCR, the repertoire was profiled, and TCRdb retains in-frame clones only, with some absent. The sample contains some 110,000 clones, around 78% of which appear only once. The source material was PBMCs. These receptors were obtained from a man aged 35 to 55 in good health and CMV-seronegative.

This chain links TRBV11-2 with TRBJ2-3, with a weak D call TRBD1 (5 bases). Germline V gene lookup returns CDR1 SGHAT and CDR2 FQNNGV. Trimming removed 3 bases from V and 0 bases from J, with 7 bases in between. The CDR3 covers 14 residues. CDR3 residues: CASSLRQSTDTQYF. The DNA for the CDR3 is TGTGCCAGCAGCTTGCGACAGAGCACAGATACGCAGTATTTT.

The genes are TRBV5-1 and TRBJ1-6; no firm D call. The CDR3 contains 16 residues. The V end lost 0 bases, the J end lost 1 base, and 8 bases lay between the germline ends. CDR1 SGHRS and CDR2 YFSETQ come from the germline V gene. The CDR3: CASSLAGESYNSPLHF. The DNA for the CDR3 is TGCGCCAGCAGCTTGGCTGGAGAATCCTATAATTCACCCCTCCACTTT.

The chain carries TRBV27 and TRBJ2-2, with 11 positions matching TRBD1. Germline CDR1 is MNHEY and CDR2 is SMNVEV (reference sequence). CDR3 length: 17 amino acids. Trimming removed 6 bases from V and 0 bases from J; junction bases left unmatched: 6. CDR3 protein: CASSLVGQGANTGELFF. CDR3 nucleotide sequence: TGTGCCAGCAGCCTAGTGGGACAGGGGGCGAACACCGGGGAGCTGTTTTTT.

The J gene is TRBJ2-5, the V gene TRBV5-4; no firm D call. Germline V gene data show CDR1 as SGHNT and CDR2 as YYREEE (reference sequence). Trimming removed 4 bases at V and 0 bases at J, with 10 bases between. The CDR3 sequence is 14 residues long. As DNA, the CDR3 is TGTGCCAGCAGCCCCGGCGAGGACCAAGAGACCCAGTACTTC. It specifies CASSPGEDQETQYF.

The chain couples TRBV27 to TRBJ1-2; TRBD1 might be the D (5 bases). Germline lookup yields CDR1 MNHEY and CDR2 SMNVEV (reference sequence). Trimming shortened V by 0 bases and J by 1 base, and 9 bases separated the two germline ends. This CDR3 is built from 15 residues. CDR3: CASSLSWGGNYGYTF. The CDR3 DNA sequence: TGTGCCAGCAGTTTATCTTGGGGGGGTAACTATGGCTACACCTTC.

This rearrangement joins TRBV7-2 to TRBJ2-5; perhaps TRBD2 as D (6 bases). Trimming left V 2 bases short and J 5 bases short, with 12 bases between. Germline CDR1 SGHTA, CDR2 FQGNSA. CDR3 size: 14 residues. DNA for the CDR3: TGTGCCAGCAGCTTATTGGCTAGCGTTGAGACCCAGTACTTC. Translated: CASSLLASVETQYF.

The rearrangement joins TRBV27 to TRBJ2-1, with D uncertain. The CDR3 consists of 15 residues. The V end lost 0 bases, the J end lost 0 bases, and 6 bases lay between the germline ends. CDR1 and CDR2 from the germline V gene are MNHEY and SMNVEV (reference sequence). The CDR3 protein is CASSLSVSSYNEQFF. CDR3 bases: TGTGCCAGCAGTTTATCGGTCAGCTCCTACAATGAGCAGTTCTTC.

The rearrangement links TRBV6-5 to TRBJ2-2; D gene ambiguous. The CDR3 loop spans 15 amino acids. The germline CDR1 and CDR2 sequences are MNHEY and SVGAGI. V was shortened by 4 bases and J by 1 base, with 10 bases between the two germline ends. The CDR3: CASSLWRLNTGELFF. In nucleotides, the CDR3 is TGTGCCAGCAGTTTATGGAGATTGAACACCGGGGAGCTGTTTTTT.

This clone was found a few times. In DNA, the CDR3 is TGTGCCAGCAGCTTACCTAGCGGGGGGGTTAGCCAAGAGACCCAGTACTTC. It specifies CASSLPSGGVSQETQYF. J is TRBJ2-5 and V is TRBV11-2; 12 nucleotides agree with TRBD2. The CDR3 extends over 17 amino acids. J gave up 1 base and V 2 bases, and 5 bases lay outside the gene matches. Germline CDR1 reads SGHAT; CDR2 reads FQNNGV.

The CDR3 coding sequence is TGTGCCAGTAGTCTCACAGGGTCTCGGACTGAAGCTTTCTTT. It is translated as CASSLTGSRTEAFF. V usage is TRBV19 and J usage is TRBJ1-1; D may be TRBD1 (6 bases). There are 14 residues in the CDR3. Between the trimmed V and J ends, which lost 5 bases and 5 bases, there was a span of 15 bases. Germline CDR1 and CDR2: LNHDA and SQIVND (reference sequence).

The CDR3 sequence: CASSFSTGGNSPLHF. In DNA, the CDR3 is TGTGCCAGCAGCTTCTCGACAGGGGGGAATTCACCCCTCCACTTT. The V and J genes are TRBV5-6 and TRBJ1-6; the match to TRBD1 covers 9 bases. The CDR3 is made up of 15 amino acids. CDR1 is SGHDT, CDR2 YYEEEE, per germline. Trimming at V came to 2 bases and at J to 7 bases, leaving 4 bases not matched to a gene.

The genes are TRBV19 and TRBJ2-1, with D unclear. Germline CDR1 and CDR2: LNHDA and SQIVND (reference sequence). The CDR3 covers 12 residues. The V and J ends lost 6 bases and 0 bases respectively, with 3 bases between them. CDR3 sequence: CASSLSYNEQFF. CDR3 DNA sequence: TGTGCCAGTAGCCTCTCCTACAATGAGCAGTTCTTC.

This clone came up a few times. V usage is TRBV9 and J usage is TRBJ1-6; possibly TRBD1 for D (6 bases). Looked up from germline, CDR1 is SGDLS and CDR2 is YYNGEE. Trimming cost V 0 bases and J 9 bases, with 10 bases left between them. This CDR3 has 14 amino acids. Written as DNA, the CDR3 is TGTGCCAGCAGCGTAGTTGTGGGGGCTTCACCCCTCCACTTT. Its protein product is CASSVVVGASPLHF. The complete variable domain, with remaining parts taken from reference TRBV9 and TRBJ1-6, reads DSGVTQTPKHLITATGQRVTLRCSPRSGDLSVYWYQQSLDQGLQFLIQYYNGEERAKGNILERFSAQQFPDLHSELNLSSLELGDSALYFCASSVVVGASPLHFGNGTRLTVT.